This is a list of T cell receptor beta chains from one sample in a study of blood T cell repertoires in COVID-19. Here immunoSEQ multiplex PCR was the method, and the copy in TCRdb shows in-frame clones only, minus some. The sample has approximately 140,000 clones, more than 80% seen once. Sequenced material: peripheral blood. These receptors originate from a human donor with acute or convalescent COVID-19. The donor label of this sample is uncertain. Each CDR3 is given with its conserved first and last residue. The D gene is left open where the match is weak. The size entry is marked missing in some rows and otherwise reads once, few, many or a size class.

v_call: TRBV6-5
clone_size: NA
d_call: NA
j_call: TRBJ1-6
cdr3_aa: CASSYGRSGGSPLHF
cdr3_nt: TGTGCCAGCAGTTACGGAAGATCGGGAGGTTCACCCCTCCACTTT

v_call: TRBV27
clone_size: NA
d_call: TRBD1
j_call: TRBJ1-2
cdr3_aa: CASSVNPGQVYGYTF
cdr3_nt: TGTGCCAGCAGTGTCAACCCGGGACAGGTCTATGGCTACACCTTC

v_call: TRBV5-1
clone_size: NA
d_call: TRBD2
j_call: TRBJ2-1
cdr3_aa: CASSLAGRGANNEQFF
cdr3_nt: TGCGCCAGCAGCTTGGCCGGGCGGGGGGCCAACAATGAGCAGTTCTTC

v_call: TRBV2
clone_size: once
d_call: TRBD1
j_call: TRBJ1-5
cdr3_aa: CASRGDRENQPQHF
cdr3_nt: TGTGCCAGCAGGGGGGACAGGGAAAATCAGCCCCAGCATTTT

v_call: TRBV9
clone_size: few
d_call: TRBD1
j_call: TRBJ2-1
cdr3_aa: CASSVGTGAYNEQFF
cdr3_nt: TGTGCCAGCAGCGTAGGGACAGGGGCCTACAATGAGCAGTTCTTC

v_call: TRBV30
clone_size: NA
d_call: NA
j_call: TRBJ1-5
cdr3_aa: CAWSRGNQPQHF
cdr3_nt: TGTGCCTGGAGTAGGGGTAATCAGCCCCAGCATTTT

v_call: TRBV4-2
clone_size: NA
d_call: NA
j_call: TRBJ2-3
cdr3_aa: CASSSRSADTQYF
cdr3_nt: TGTGCCAGCAGTTCGAGGAGCGCAGATACGCAGTATTTT

v_call: TRBV9
clone_size: few
d_call: TRBD1
j_call: TRBJ2-6
cdr3_aa: CASSAWTGGQGANVLTF
cdr3_nt: TGTGCCAGCAGCGCTTGGACAGGGGGACAAGGGGCCAACGTCCTGACTTTC

v_call: TRBV13
clone_size: NA
d_call: TRBD1
j_call: TRBJ2-7
cdr3_aa: CASSGGQGAYEQYF
cdr3_nt: TGTGCCAGCAGCGGGGGACAGGGGGCCTACGAGCAGTACTTC

v_call: TRBV6-5
clone_size: NA
d_call: TRBD1
j_call: TRBJ1-2
cdr3_aa: CACSDRGLGGYTF
cdr3_nt: TGTGCCTGTTCCGACAGGGGGCTAGGGGGCTACACCTTC

v_call: TRBV15
clone_size: NA
d_call: NA
j_call: TRBJ1-1
cdr3_aa: CATSPGNIAFTEAFF
cdr3_nt: TGTGCCACCAGCCCCGGTAATATCGCCTTTACTGAAGCTTTCTTT

v_call: TRBV6-1
clone_size: NA
d_call: NA
j_call: TRBJ1-2
cdr3_aa: CASSENNPNYGYTF
cdr3_nt: TGTGCCAGCAGTGAAAACAATCCTAACTATGGCTACACCTTC

v_call: TRBV6-4
clone_size: NA
d_call: NA
j_call: TRBJ1-1
cdr3_aa: CASKRNANTEAFF
cdr3_nt: TGTGCCAGCAAGAGGAATGCGAACACTGAAGCTTTCTTT

v_call: TRBV5-4
clone_size: NA
d_call: TRBD1
j_call: TRBJ2-7
cdr3_aa: CASSLTGAAYEQYF
cdr3_nt: TGTGCCAGCAGTCTGACAGGGGCGGCATACGAGCAGTACTTC

v_call: TRBV18
clone_size: NA
d_call: NA
j_call: TRBJ1-6
cdr3_aa: CASSPEGDNSPLHF
cdr3_nt: TGTGCCAGCTCACCAGAGGGGGATAATTCACCCCTCCACTTT

v_call: TRBV19
clone_size: NA
d_call: TRBD2
j_call: TRBJ2-1
cdr3_aa: CASSRSGDSYNEQFF
cdr3_nt: TGTGCCAGTAGTAGGAGCGGGGACTCCTACAATGAGCAGTTCTTC

v_call: TRBV7-2
clone_size: NA
d_call: NA
j_call: TRBJ2-7
cdr3_aa: CASSSRPSYEQYF
cdr3_nt: TGTGCCAGCAGCTCCAGGCCCTCCTACGAGCAGTACTTC

v_call: TRBV2
clone_size: NA
d_call: NA
j_call: TRBJ2-2
cdr3_aa: CASRWDTDTGELFF
cdr3_nt: TGTGCCAGCAGGTGGGACACCGACACCGGGGAGCTGTTTTTT

v_call: TRBV12-3/TRBV12-4
clone_size: NA
d_call: NA
j_call: TRBJ1-2
cdr3_aa: CASSLSTLYGYTF
cdr3_nt: TGTGCCAGCAGTTTAAGCACCCTCTATGGCTACACCTTC

v_call: TRBV5-4
clone_size: few
d_call: TRBD1
j_call: TRBJ1-2
cdr3_aa: CASSVRTGGNYGYTF
cdr3_nt: TGTGCCAGCAGCGTTCGGACAGGGGGCAACTATGGCTACACCTTC

v_call: TRBV3-1/TRBV3-2
clone_size: NA
d_call: TRBD1
j_call: TRBJ1-2
cdr3_aa: CASSQTGQGSYGYTF
cdr3_nt: TGTGCCAGCAGCCAAACGGGACAGGGGAGCTATGGCTACACCTTC

v_call: TRBV27
clone_size: NA
d_call: NA
j_call: TRBJ1-1
cdr3_aa: CASSSGGVRAFF
cdr3_nt: TGTGCCAGCAGTTCGGGAGGGGTAAGGGCTTTCTTT

v_call: TRBV12-3/TRBV12-4
clone_size: NA
d_call: NA
j_call: TRBJ2-7
cdr3_aa: CASSLVVYEQYF
cdr3_nt: TGTGCCAGCAGTTTAGTAGTTTACGAGCAGTACTTC

v_call: TRBV12-3/TRBV12-4
clone_size: NA
d_call: NA
j_call: TRBJ2-7
cdr3_aa: CASSLSGTYEQYF
cdr3_nt: TGTGCCAGCAGTTTATCGGGTACCTACGAGCAGTACTTC

v_call: TRBV9
clone_size: NA
d_call: TRBD1
j_call: TRBJ1-2
cdr3_aa: CASSPSQGARDGYTF
cdr3_nt: TGTGCCAGCAGCCCTTCCCAGGGGGCGCGGGATGGCTACACCTTC

v_call: TRBV19
clone_size: NA
d_call: NA
j_call: TRBJ2-6
cdr3_aa: CASSIGPPHVLTF
cdr3_nt: TGTGCCAGTAGTATTGGCCCACCGCACGTCCTGACTTTC

v_call: TRBV9
clone_size: NA
d_call: NA
j_call: TRBJ1-1
cdr3_aa: CASSALGLRNTEAFF
cdr3_nt: TGTGCCAGCAGCGCTTTGGGACTGAGGAACACTGAAGCTTTCTTT